This T cell receptor beta chain was identified in a study of T cells in localized non-small cell lung cancer. Repertoires were generated with immunoSEQ multiplex PCR, while TCRdb's copy carries only in-frame clones and drops some. The table has some 1,000 clones, roughly a quarter seen once. Trimming took 6 bases from V and 5 from J; bases not matched to a gene: 7. Per germline, CDR1 MNHGY and CDR2 SAAAGT. The CDR3 has 14 amino acids. In its sample, this clone was seen a few times. Antigen: not known. General study results and limits: Elevated blood T cell density was associated with longer overall survival. Uninvolved adjacent lung had more T cell clonality than any other tissue, topping tumor. Only one tumor region was sequenced, so heterogeneity remains possible.

This TCR was recovered from a male donor aged 60 or over with stage II lung adenocarcinoma. This specimen consisted of lung tumor tissue, obtained before any cancer treatment. The V gene is TRBV6-8, the J gene TRBJ2-5; 9 bases match TRBD2. The CDR3 sequence: CASRGSGSAETQYF. The CDR3 DNA sequence: TGTGCCAGCAGAGGTAGCGGGAGCGCGGAGACCCAGTACTTC.